A selection of T cell receptor beta chains follows, all from one sample in a study of naive and memory T cell subsets. TCRdb re-called the UMI-ligation and nested PCR reads through MiXCR, storing one row per CDR3 protein. The table lists 150,000 or so distinct CDR3 sequences, 22% of them singletons. The sequenced material came from naive CD4+ T cells from blood. All receptors come from a human donor in good health. The CDR3 runs from the conserved cysteine through the conserved F or W. D genes are given only for firm matches. Size is stated for part of the rows, as once, few or many counts, or as a class when the clone is expanded.

clone_size d_call cdr3_length j_call v_call cdr3_nt cdr3_aa
. . 15 TRBJ2-7 TRBV12-3/TRBV12-4 TGTGCCAGCAGTCTCCCACAGGGAAGTACCTACGAGCAGTACTTC CASSLPQGSTYEQYF
. TRBD1 15 TRBJ2-7 TRBV28 TGTGCCAGCGTCAACCCGGGACAGGGAATTGACGAGCAGTACTTC CASVNPGQGIDEQYF
few . 17 TRBJ2-1 TRBV5-1 TGCGCCAGCAGCTGGGGGCTAGCGGCTTCCCGGGACAATGAGCAGTTCTTC CASSWGLAASRDNEQFF
few . 15 TRBJ1-6 TRBV28 TGTGCCAGCAGTTCAGCGACGGGGGACGGGGCACCCCTCCACTTT CASSSATGDGAPLHF
few . 13 TRBJ2-5 TRBV28 TGTGCCATCTTGAGGGGGGTGGGGGAGACCCAGTACTTC CAILRGVGETQYF
many TRBD1 14 TRBJ2-1 TRBV6-5 TGTGCCAGCCACCGACAGGGCAAGCACAATGAGCAGTTCTTC CASHRQGKHNEQFF
many . 16 TRBJ1-6 TRBV20-1 TGCAGTGCTAGGACGGGACGCCAAACCTTTAATTCACCCCTCCACTTT CSARTGRQTFNSPLHF
. TRBD1 17 TRBJ1-5 TRBV7-9 TGTGCCAGCAGCCATGGACAGGGCAGCTTTCGCAATCAGCCCCAGCATTTT CASSHGQGSFRNQPQHF
many TRBD2 16 TRBJ2-7 TRBV18 TGTGCCAGCTCACCTTATTCTAGCGGGATGATCTACGAGCAGTACTTC CASSPYSSGMIYEQYF
. TRBD2 12 TRBJ2-7 TRBV28 TGTGCCAGCAGTTTACTTCTAGCGGGAGTGTACTTC CASSLLLAGVYF
many TRBD2 16 TRBJ2-1 TRBV6-1 TGTGCCAGCAGCCCTTTAGCGGGAGGGATCAACAATGAGCAGTTCTTC CASSPLAGGINNEQFF
. TRBD2 17 TRBJ2-7 TRBV20-1 TGCAGTGCTAGCCCCGTAGCGGGAGGGCCTCTAGGGGGCGAGCAGTACTTC CSASPVAGGPLGGEQYF
few TRBD1 15 TRBJ2-5 TRBV6-5 TGTGCCAGCAGTTACGGGGGACAGGGCCAAGAGACCCAGTACTTC CASSYGGQGQETQYF
few . 15 TRBJ2-3 TRBV9 TGTGCCAGCAGCGTAGGTGCTTCTAGCACAGATACGCAGTATTTT CASSVGASSTDTQYF
few . 14 TRBJ1-6 TRBV5-1 TGCGCCAGCAGCCCCCGCGAGGGTGGATCACCCCTCCACTTT CASSPREGGSPLHF
few . 15 TRBJ1-5 TRBV10-1 TGCGCCAGCAGAGAAACAGGGTGTAGCAATCAGCCCCAGCATTTT CASRETGCSNQPQHF
few . 14 TRBJ2-5 TRBV5-6 TGTGCCAGCAGCCGGGGGCAGTTTCAAGAGACCCAGTACTTC CASSRGQFQETQYF
many . 11 TRBJ2-3 TRBV10-1 TGCGCCAGCAGTCCAGGGACATTAAAGTATTTT CASSPGTLKYF
few . 16 TRBJ1-4 TRBV6-2/TRBV6-3 TGTGCCAGCAGTACGGACAGTCCCTCAACTAATGAAAAACTGTTTTTT CASSTDSPSTNEKLFF
. TRBD1 15 TRBJ1-2 TRBV27 TGTGCCAGCAGACACAAACCGACAGGGGAGGGAGGCTACACCTTC CASRHKPTGEGGYTF
few . 13 TRBJ1-5 TRBV18 TGTGCCAGCTCACCGACTTCTGATCAGCCCCAGCATTTT CASSPTSDQPQHF
many TRBD2 13 TRBJ2-1 TRBV28 TGTGCCGGAAGGACTAGCGGGAGGCCTGAGCAGTTCTTC CAGRTSGRPEQFF
few . 11 TRBJ1-2 TRBV29-1 TGCAGCGTTCCGGGCCTCTCGGGCTACACCTTC CSVPGLSGYTF
. TRBD2 15 TRBJ2-3 TRBV12-5 TGTGCTAGTGGTTCGGCGGGAGAAGTCACAGATACGCAGTATTTT CASGSAGEVTDTQYF
. TRBD1 14 TRBJ2-4 TRBV7-3 TGTGCCAGCAGCCTGGGACAGCTTAAAAACATTCAGTACTTC CASSLGQLKNIQYF
few TRBD2 14 TRBJ2-1 TRBV28 TGTGCCAGCAGTTTCCTTACTAGCGGGAACGAGCAGTTCTTC CASSFLTSGNEQFF
many . 12 TRBJ2-7 TRBV14 TGTGCCAGCAGCCAAGGCAGGTACGAGCAGTACTTC CASSQGRYEQYF